Described below is a single T cell receptor (beta chain) sequence and its context. The data stem from a study of T cell responses to AZD1222 COVID-19 vaccine. Generated by immunoSEQ multiplex PCR, the TCRdb table keeps only in-frame clones and is missing some. The repertoire consists of about 18,000 clones, with around nine tenths occurring once and the leading ten covering approximately 9%. There are 13 residues in the CDR3. CDR1 and CDR2 from the germline V gene are SGHRS and YFSETQ. V lost 3 bases, J lost 10 bases, and 14 bases lay in between. The sequence was obtained from an adult who received the AZD1222 COVID-19 vaccine. This chain connects TRBV5-1 to TRBJ2-1; a weak D match, TRBD2 (6 bases). Material: peripheral blood, obtained 28 days after the second AZD1222 dose. CDR3 loop: CASSWGVEGEQFF. For the CDR3, the DNA is TGCGCCAGCAGCTGGGGGGTAGAAGGCGAGCAGTTCTTC. The full variable domain, in which reference TRBV5-1 and TRBJ2-1 provide the parts outside the CDR3, is KAGVTQTPRYLIKTRGQQVTLSCSPISGHRSVSWYQQTPGQGLQFLFEYFSETQRNKGNFPGRFSGRQFSNSRSEMNVSTLELGDSALYLCASSWGVEGEQFFGPGTRLTVL.